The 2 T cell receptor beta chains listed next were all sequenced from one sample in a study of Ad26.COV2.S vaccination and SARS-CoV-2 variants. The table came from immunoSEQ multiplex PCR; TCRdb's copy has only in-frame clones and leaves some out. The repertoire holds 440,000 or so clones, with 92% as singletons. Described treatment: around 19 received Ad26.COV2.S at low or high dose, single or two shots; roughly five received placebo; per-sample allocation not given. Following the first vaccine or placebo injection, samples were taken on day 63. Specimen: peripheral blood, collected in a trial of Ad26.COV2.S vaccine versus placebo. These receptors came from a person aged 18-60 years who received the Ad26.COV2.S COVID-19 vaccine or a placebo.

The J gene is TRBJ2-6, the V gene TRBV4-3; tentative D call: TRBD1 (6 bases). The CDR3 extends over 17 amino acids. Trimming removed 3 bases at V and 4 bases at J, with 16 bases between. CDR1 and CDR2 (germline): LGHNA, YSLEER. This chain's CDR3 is CASSQGASPAGANVLTF. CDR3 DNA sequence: TGCGCCAGCAGCCAGGGGGCGTCACCCGCCGGGGCCAACGTCCTGACTTTC.

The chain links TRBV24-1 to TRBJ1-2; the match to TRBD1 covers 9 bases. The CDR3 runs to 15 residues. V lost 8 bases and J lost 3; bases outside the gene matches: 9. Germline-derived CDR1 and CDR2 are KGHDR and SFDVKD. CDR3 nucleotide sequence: TGTGCCACCAAATCCTTCACAGGGGGCGACTATGGCTACACCTTC. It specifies CATKSFTGGDYGYTF.